Detailed here is one T cell receptor (beta chain). Its antigen has not been determined. Per-nucleotide qualities are absent, and no much larger clonotype sits a single base away. The CDR3 regions of human TCRbeta chains were analyzed by immunosequencing. Processing in the source paper ran as follows. Repertoire TCRs were checked for matches against a reference library of SARS-CoV-2-specific TCRs that had been generated using the MIRA antigen-specificity platform. Breadth meant the fraction of unique TCRs that were SARS-CoV-2-associated, whereas depth meant the fraction of total T cells that were SARS-CoV-2-associated. Using the MIRA data, each spike-specific TCR was assigned both to the spike region to which the TCR was reactive and to a CD4 or CD8 class. Log10-transformed breadth and depth values were compared by one-way ANOVA with Sidak's multiple comparisons tests. TCRdb re-hosts the immuneACCESS table, in-frame sequences only. Its copies lack some clones; in the studies checked, an unresolved V gene accounts for under half of them, and the cause for the rest is not known. V and J calls plus clone size are reproduced from that table; the DNA served to infer D and trimming. The sample yields 90,000 to 120,000 clones; over 80% were counted once. 8.5% to 10% of the sample goes to the ten largest clones.

These data come from a study of T cell responses to AZD1222 COVID-19 vaccine (dated by TCRdb to the early 2020s). Concerning the study at large: A total of under 250 trial participants underwent TCR sequencing, of whom 207 had received two doses of AZD1222 and some 26 had received two doses of the MenACWY control vaccine. Trial participants were enrolled into age subgroups of 18-55, 56-69 and 70-plus years, which contained approximately 150, 30 and 60 TCR-sequenced participants, respectively. Paper-wide results and their limitations: No day 14 peak-response samples were available, so repertoires were characterized only after the peak T cell response. After two AZD1222 doses, both the breadth and the depth of spike-specific TCRs were significantly higher than at day 0 and than in MenACWY recipients. Vaccine-associated CD4 TCRs spanned the whole spike protein, with dominant responses in regions 160-218 and 743-854. Participants were mostly white British and included more females than males, and it was suggested by the authors that clonal diversity may have been underestimated. In the small 56-69-year group, the increase in depth fell short of significance, most likely because of low power. Reportedly, almost half of the unique spike-specific TCRs recognized epitopes lying outside the regions that are mutated in the B.1.351 and B.1.1.7 variants. Only five to seven AZD1222 recipients were SARS-CoV-2 seropositive at baseline, limiting conclusions about previously exposed vaccinees.

The time point label corresponds to: about 28 days (+/-7) after the second vaccine dose. Because spike-specific TCR depth and breadth did not differ between the two schedules, AZD1222 recipients who got a second dose at roughly 4 weeks were pooled with those who got a second dose at roughly 12 weeks. Vaccinee samples came from UK trials COV001 and COV002, including a single-blind randomized controlled phase 2/3 trial of AZD1222 (ChAdOx1 nCoV-19) in healthy adults. For TCRbeta chain sequencing, PBMC samples were collected from trial participants at day 0 and at day 28 after the second dose. The junction shows trimming of 8 bases on V and 9 bases on J, plus 11 bases between the germline ends. The germline V gene encodes CDR1 LNHDA and CDR2 SQIVND (reference sequence). Including the terminal cysteine and phenylalanine, the CDR3 comprises 11 residues. Only the CDR3 region is kept as DNA, spanning 33 bases read in frame from base 1.

The chain is assembled from TRBV19 and TRBJ2-1, with the D gene too uncertain to name. This TCR was recovered from an adult who received the AZD1222 COVID-19 vaccine. Sequenced material: peripheral blood, taken 28 days after the second AZD1222 dose. The base sequence is TGTGCCAGTCGTCAAGTTGGTGAGCAGTTCTTC. The translation is CASRQVGEQFF.